Each of the 4 T cell receptor beta chains below was sequenced from the same sample in a study of T cells in Graves' hyperthyroidism and ophthalmopathy. Amplified TCR beta CDR3 regions came from RNA transcripts. Carried out on the TCR CDR3, a first-round RT-PCR used the HTBI primer set. A single record per CDR3 protein comes from TCRdb applying MiXCR to the multiplex PCR reads. The sample lists a few hundred thousand distinct CDR3 sequences, about a sixth occurring once. The sample taken for sequencing was blood. The receptors shown here come from a woman aged 30 to 39 with Graves' hyperthyroidism.

This clonotype appeared a few times. The chain has TRBV6-2 or TRBV6-3 and TRBJ2-7, with a possible D match to TRBD2 (5 bases). Germline CDR1 is MNHEY and CDR2 is SVGEGT. V was clipped by 7 bases and J by 2 bases, with 6 bases between them. The CDR3 has 11 amino acids. The CDR3 reads CASTGAYEQYF. The CDR3 nucleotides read TGTGCCAGCACCGGGGCCTACGAGCAGTACTTC.

This chain joins TRBV6-2 or TRBV6-3 and TRBJ2-7; 12 bases are shared with TRBD1. The CDR3 loop spans 16 amino acids. V was clipped by 2 bases and J by 7 bases; unmatched bases: 9. CDR1 MNHEY and CDR2 SVGEGT come from the germline V gene. CDR3 sequence: CASSYPGQGAGDEQYF. DNA of the CDR3: TGTGCCAGCAGTTACCCGGGACAGGGGGCGGGCGATGAGCAGTACTTC.

This clonotype was seen ten or more times. This rearrangement joins TRBV29-1 to TRBJ2-1, with TRBD1 as a possible D gene (5 bases). The germline V gene has CDR1 SQVTM and CDR2 ANQGSEA. The CDR3 loop spans 15 amino acids. The V end lost 7 bases, the J end lost 5 bases, and 21 bases lay between the germline ends. The CDR3 region has the DNA TGCAGCGCCCCCAAATGGACAACTGACGACAATGAGCAGTTCTTC. This sequence encodes CSAPKWTTDDNEQFF.

The chain employs TRBV11-2 and TRBJ1-1; 7 bases fit TRBD1. Germline trimming cut 6 bases from V and 5 bases from J; bases unmatched to any gene: 6. Germline V lookup: CDR1 SGHAT, CDR2 FQNNGV. The CDR3 has 13 amino acids. This chain's CDR3 is CASRIAGGTEAFF. The CDR3, as DNA: TGTGCCAGCAGGATCGCAGGGGGTACTGAAGCTTTCTTT.